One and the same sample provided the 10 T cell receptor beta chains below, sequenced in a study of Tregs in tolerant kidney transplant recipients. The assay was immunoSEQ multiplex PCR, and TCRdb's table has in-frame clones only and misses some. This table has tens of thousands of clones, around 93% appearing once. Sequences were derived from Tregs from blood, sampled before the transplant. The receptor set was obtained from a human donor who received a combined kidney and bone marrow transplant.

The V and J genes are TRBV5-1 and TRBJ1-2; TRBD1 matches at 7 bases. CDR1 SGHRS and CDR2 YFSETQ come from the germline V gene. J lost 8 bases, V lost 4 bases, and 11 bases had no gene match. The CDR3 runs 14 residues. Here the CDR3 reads CASSTSVQGYGYTF. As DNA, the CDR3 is TGCGCCAGCAGCACAAGCGTACAGGGGTACGGCTACACCTTC.

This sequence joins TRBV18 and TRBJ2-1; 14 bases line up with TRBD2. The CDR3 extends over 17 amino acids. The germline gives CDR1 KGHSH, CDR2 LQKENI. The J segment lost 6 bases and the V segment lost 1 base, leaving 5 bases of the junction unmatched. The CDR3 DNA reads TGTGCCAGCTCACCACGGGGACTAGCGGGAGCGGGCAATGAGCAGTTCTTC. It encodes CASSPRGLAGAGNEQFF.

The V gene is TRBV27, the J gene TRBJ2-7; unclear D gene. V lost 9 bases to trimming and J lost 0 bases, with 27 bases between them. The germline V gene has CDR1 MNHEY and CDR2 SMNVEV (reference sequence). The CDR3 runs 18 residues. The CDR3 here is CARVREAPDCSSSYEQYF. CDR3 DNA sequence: TGTGCCAGGGTCCGAGAGGCGCCGGATTGCAGTAGCTCCTACGAGCAGTACTTC.

Here the CDR3 reads CAIREDTGDEQFF. The CDR3, as DNA: TGTGCCATCAGAGAGGACACTGGGGATGAGCAGTTCTTC. V gene TRBV10-3 combines with J gene TRBJ2-1; tentatively, D is TRBD1 (5 bases). This CDR3 is 13 amino acids long. V was clipped by 6 bases and J by 8 bases, with 14 bases between them. The germline V gene has CDR1 ENHRY and CDR2 SYGVKD.

In nucleotides, the CDR3 is TGTGCCAGTCGTGACCCAACTAATGAAAAACTGTTTTTT. Protein sequence: CASRDPTNEKLFF. The V and J genes are TRBV6-1 and TRBJ1-4, with unresolved D. In germline, CDR1 is MNHNS, CDR2 SASEGT. V lost 9 bases and J 0 bases, leaving 8 bases between the germline ends. The CDR3 extends over 13 amino acids.

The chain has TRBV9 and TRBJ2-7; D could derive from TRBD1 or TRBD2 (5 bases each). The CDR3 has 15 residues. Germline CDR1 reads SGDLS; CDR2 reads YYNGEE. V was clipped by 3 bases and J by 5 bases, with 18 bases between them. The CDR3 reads CASSARGSWADEQYF. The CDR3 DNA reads TGTGCCAGCAGCGCGAGGGGTAGCTGGGCGGACGAGCAGTACTTC. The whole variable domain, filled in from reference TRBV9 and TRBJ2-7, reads DSGVTQTPKHLITATGQRVTLRCSPRSGDLSVYWYQQSLDQGLQFLIQYYNGEERAKGNILERFSAQQFPDLHSELNLSSLELGDSALYFCASSARGSWADEQYFGPGTRLTVT.

In DNA form, the CDR3 reads TGTGCCAGCTCACCAGGGATAAGCTATGGCTACACCTTC. Translated: CASSPGISYGYTF. V gene TRBV18 combines with J gene TRBJ1-2; no clear D. There are 13 residues in the CDR3. Trimming cost V 2 bases and J 4 bases, with 8 bases left between them. Germline CDR1 and CDR2: KGHSH and LQKENI.

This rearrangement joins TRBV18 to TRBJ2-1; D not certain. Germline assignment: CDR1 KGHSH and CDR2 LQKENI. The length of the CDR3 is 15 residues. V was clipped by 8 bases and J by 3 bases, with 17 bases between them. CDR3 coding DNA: TGTGCCAGCGTATTAGGTGGATCCAACTACAATGAGCAGTTCTTC. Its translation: CASVLGGSNYNEQFF.

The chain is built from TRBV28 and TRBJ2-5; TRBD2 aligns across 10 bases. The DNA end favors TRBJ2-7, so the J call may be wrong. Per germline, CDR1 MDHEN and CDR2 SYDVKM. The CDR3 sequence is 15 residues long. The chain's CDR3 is CASSLGGLAPYEQYF. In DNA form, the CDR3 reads TGTGCCAGCAGTTTAGGGGGACTAGCGCCCTACGAGCAGTACTTC.

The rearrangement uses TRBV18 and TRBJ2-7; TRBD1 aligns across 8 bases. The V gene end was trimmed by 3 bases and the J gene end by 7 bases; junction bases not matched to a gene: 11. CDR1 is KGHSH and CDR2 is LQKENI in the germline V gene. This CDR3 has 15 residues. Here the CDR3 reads CASSPAGTGLREQYF. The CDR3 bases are TGTGCCAGCTCACCGGCCGGGACAGGTTTACGGGAGCAGTACTTC.